This T cell receptor beta chain was obtained from a study of blood T cell repertoires in COVID-19. Study context: Acute and convalescent COVID-19 samples came from the United States, Italy and Spain. Sources were T cells, B-cell-depleted T cells, or PBMCs; the material itself was cDNA or gDNA.

Those enrolled in Seattle joined during active infection and were followed longitudinally afterward. Assay used: immunoSEQ multiplex PCR; TCRdb lists only in-frame clones, some missing. The repertoire consists of about 280,000 clones, with more than 70% occurring once and the leading ten covering about 11%. The germline V gene encodes CDR1 MNHEY and CDR2 SVGAGI. The CDR3 has 14 amino acids. V shed 5 bases, J shed 7 bases, and the junction held 7 bases outside the gene matches. The TCR comes from a woman aged 25 to 39 with COVID-19, enrolled during active disease. V gene TRBV6-5 combines with J gene TRBJ2-1; 8 nucleotides align to TRBD2. The sequencing sample was made of peripheral blood. CDR3 protein: CASSRYSGTNEQFF. In DNA form, the CDR3 reads TGTGCCAGCAGTCGCTATAGCGGGACGAATGAGCAGTTCTTC.